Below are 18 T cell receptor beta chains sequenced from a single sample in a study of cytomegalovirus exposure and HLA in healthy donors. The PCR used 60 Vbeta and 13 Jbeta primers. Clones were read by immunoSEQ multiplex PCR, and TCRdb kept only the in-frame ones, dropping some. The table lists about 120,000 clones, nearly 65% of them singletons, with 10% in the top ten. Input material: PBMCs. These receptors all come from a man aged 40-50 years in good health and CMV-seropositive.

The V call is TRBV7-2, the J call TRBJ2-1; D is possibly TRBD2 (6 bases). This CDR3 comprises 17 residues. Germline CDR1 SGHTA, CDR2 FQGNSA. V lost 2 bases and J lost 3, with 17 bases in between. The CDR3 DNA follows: TGTGCCAGCAGCTTAAAGTTGGGAAGAGCGGGCTACAATGAGCAGTTCTTC. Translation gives CASSLKLGRAGYNEQFF.

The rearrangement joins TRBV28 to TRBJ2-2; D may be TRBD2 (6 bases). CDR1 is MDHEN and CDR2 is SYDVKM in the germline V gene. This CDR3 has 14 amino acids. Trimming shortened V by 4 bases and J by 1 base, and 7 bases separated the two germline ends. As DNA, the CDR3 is TGTGCCAGCAGTTACGGGGGGAACACCGGGGAGCTGTTTTTT. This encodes CASSYGGNTGELFF.

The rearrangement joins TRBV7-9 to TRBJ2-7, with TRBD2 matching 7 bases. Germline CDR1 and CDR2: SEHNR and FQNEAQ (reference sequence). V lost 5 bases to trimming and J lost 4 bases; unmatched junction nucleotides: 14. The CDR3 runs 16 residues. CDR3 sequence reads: CASSPKMAAGPYEQYF. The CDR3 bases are TGTGCCAGCAGCCCGAAGATGGCAGCGGGACCATACGAGCAGTACTTC.

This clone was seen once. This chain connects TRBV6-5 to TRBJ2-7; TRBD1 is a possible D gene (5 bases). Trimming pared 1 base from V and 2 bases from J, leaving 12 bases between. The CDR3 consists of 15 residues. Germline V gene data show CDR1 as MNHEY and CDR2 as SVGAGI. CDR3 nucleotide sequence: TGTGCCAGCAGTTACTATCAGGGTCCAACCTACGAGCAGTACTTC. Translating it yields CASSYYQGPTYEQYF.

The CDR3 nucleotides are TGTGCCTGGAGTGCAGGGAACAATCAGCCCCAGCATTTT. This sequence encodes CAWSAGNNQPQHF. The chain couples TRBV30 to TRBJ1-5; TRBD1 is a possible D gene (5 bases). The CDR3 totals 13 residues. Trimming removed 1 base from V and 3 bases from J, with 7 bases in between. Germline V gene data show CDR1 as GTSNPN and CDR2 as SVGIG (reference sequence).

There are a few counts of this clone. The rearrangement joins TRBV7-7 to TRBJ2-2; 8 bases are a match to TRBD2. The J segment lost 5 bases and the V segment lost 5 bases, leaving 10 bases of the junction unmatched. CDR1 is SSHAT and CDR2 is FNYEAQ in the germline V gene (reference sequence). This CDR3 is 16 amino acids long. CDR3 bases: TGTGCCAGCAGCCCCCTCGCGGGGGGCCGGACCGGGGAGCTGTTTTTT. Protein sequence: CASSPLAGGRTGELFF.

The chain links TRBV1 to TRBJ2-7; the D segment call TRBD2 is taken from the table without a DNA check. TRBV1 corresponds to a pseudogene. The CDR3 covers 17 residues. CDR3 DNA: TGCACCAGCAGCGCCAACCCCCCCGGATGGAGCTCCTACGAGCAGTACTTC. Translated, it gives CTSSANPPGWSSYEQYF.

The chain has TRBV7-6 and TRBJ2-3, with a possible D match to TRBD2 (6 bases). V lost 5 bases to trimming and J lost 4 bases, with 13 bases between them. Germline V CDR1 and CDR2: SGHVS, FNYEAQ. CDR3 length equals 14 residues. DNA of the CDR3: TGTGCCAGCAGCCTAGGGACTGAAGCAGATACGCAGTATTTT. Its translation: CASSLGTEADTQYF.

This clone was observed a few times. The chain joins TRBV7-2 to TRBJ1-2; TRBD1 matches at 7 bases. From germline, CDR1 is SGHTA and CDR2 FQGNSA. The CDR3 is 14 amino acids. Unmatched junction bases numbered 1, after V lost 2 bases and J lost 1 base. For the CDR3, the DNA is TGTGCCAGCAGCTTACGACAGGGTAACTATGGCTACACCTTC. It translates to CASSLRQGNYGYTF.

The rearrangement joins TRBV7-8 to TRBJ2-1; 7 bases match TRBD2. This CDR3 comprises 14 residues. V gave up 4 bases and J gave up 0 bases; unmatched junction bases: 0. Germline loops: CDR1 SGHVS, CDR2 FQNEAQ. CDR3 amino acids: CASSSSGSYNEQFF. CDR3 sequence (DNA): TGTGCCAGCAGCTCTAGCGGCTCCTACAATGAGCAGTTCTTC.

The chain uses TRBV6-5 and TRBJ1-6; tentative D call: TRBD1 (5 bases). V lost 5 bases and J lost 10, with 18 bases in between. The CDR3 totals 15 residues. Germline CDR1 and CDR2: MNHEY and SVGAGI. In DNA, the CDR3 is TGTGCCAGCAGTCGACTTCAGGGAGGGCTGTCACCCCTCCACTTT. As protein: CASSRLQGGLSPLHF.

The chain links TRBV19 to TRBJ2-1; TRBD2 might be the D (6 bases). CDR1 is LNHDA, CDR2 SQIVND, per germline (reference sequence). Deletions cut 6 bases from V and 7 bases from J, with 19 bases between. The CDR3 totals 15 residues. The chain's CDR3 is CASRGSAGIGNEQFF. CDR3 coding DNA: TGTGCCAGTAGAGGCTCTGCGGGAATAGGAAATGAGCAGTTCTTC.

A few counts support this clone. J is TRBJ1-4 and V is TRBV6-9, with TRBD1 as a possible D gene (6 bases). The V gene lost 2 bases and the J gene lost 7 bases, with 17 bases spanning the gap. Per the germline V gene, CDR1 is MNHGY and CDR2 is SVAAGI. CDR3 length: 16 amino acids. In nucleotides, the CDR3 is TGTGCCAGCAGTTATAATCCAGGACAGATCGGTGAAAAACTGTTTTTT. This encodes CASSYNPGQIGEKLFF.

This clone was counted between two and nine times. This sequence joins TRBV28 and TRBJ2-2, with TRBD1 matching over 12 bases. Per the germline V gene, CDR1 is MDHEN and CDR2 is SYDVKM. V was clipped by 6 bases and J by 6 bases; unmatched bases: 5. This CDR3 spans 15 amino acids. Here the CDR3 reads CASSYGTGGSGELFF. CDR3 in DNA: TGTGCCAGCAGCTATGGGACAGGGGGCTCCGGGGAGCTGTTTTTT.

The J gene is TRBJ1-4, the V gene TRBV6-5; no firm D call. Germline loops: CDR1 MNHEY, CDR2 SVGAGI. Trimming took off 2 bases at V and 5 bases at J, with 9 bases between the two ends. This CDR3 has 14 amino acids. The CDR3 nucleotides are TGTGCCAGCAGTTACGGCCAAAGAAATGAAAAACTGTTTTTT. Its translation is CASSYGQRNEKLFF.

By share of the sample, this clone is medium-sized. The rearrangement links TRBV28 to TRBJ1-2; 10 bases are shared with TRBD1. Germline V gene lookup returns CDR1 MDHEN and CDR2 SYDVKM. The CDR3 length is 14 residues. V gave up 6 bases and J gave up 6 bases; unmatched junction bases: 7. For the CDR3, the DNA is TGTGCCAGCAGCCGGGGACAGGGGAGGGATGGCTACACCTTC. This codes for CASSRGQGRDGYTF.

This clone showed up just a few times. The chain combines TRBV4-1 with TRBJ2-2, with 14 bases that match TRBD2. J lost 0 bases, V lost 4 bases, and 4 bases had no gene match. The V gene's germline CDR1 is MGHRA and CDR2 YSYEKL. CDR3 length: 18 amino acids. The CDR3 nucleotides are TGCGCCAGCAGCCCAGGACTAGCGGGGGGTACGAACACCGGGGAGCTGTTTTTT. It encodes CASSPGLAGGTNTGELFF.

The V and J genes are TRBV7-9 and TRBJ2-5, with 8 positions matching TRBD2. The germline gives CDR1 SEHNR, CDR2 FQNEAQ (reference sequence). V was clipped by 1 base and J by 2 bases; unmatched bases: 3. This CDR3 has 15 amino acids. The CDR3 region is CASSLVERGQETQYF. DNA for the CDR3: TGTGCCAGCAGCTTAGTCGAGCGGGGGCAAGAGACCCAGTACTTC.